Listed below are T cell receptor beta chains from one sample, sequenced in a study of cytomegalovirus exposure and HLA in healthy donors. Clones were read by immunoSEQ multiplex PCR, and TCRdb kept only the in-frame ones, dropping some. Of 90,000 to 100,000 clones in the sample, 70% to 85% were seen once. What was sequenced was PBMCs. These receptors were taken from a man aged 45-60 years in good health and CMV-seronegative. Each CDR3 is given with its conserved first and last residue. The order of the fields is clone size, J gene, V gene, D gene, CDR3 DNA, CDR3 protein. A D gene is named only where the DNA matches it firmly. Expanded clones get a size class; other rows say once, few or many, or leave the size out.

abundance: few; j_gene: TRBJ2-3; v_gene: TRBV5-1; d_gene: TRBD1; CDR3nt: TGCGCCAGCAGCTTCGACAGGGGAGATACAGATACGCAGTATTTT; CDR3aa: CASSFDRGDTDTQYF
abundance: once; j_gene: TRBJ2-5; v_gene: TRBV27; d_gene: TRBD1; CDR3nt: TGTGCCAGCAGTTCACCGACAGGGGGGGAGACCCAGTACTTC; CDR3aa: CASSSPTGGETQYF
abundance: -; j_gene: TRBJ1-2; v_gene: TRBV27; d_gene: -; CDR3nt: TGTGCCAGCAGTTTCACGGGGGATGGCTACACCTTC; CDR3aa: CASSFTGDGYTF
abundance: -; j_gene: TRBJ1-5; v_gene: TRBV5-1; d_gene: -; CDR3nt: TGCGCCAGCAGCTTGCCCGATGGGGCCAGAGGAAGCAATCAGCCCCAGCATTTT; CDR3aa: CASSLPDGARGSNQPQHF
abundance: -; j_gene: TRBJ2-1; v_gene: TRBV4-1; d_gene: TRBD2; CDR3nt: TGCGCCAGCAGCCAAACCAAGTCTAGCGGGAGATCCTATGAGCAGTTCTTC; CDR3aa: CASSQTKSSGRSYEQFF
abundance: -; j_gene: TRBJ1-1; v_gene: TRBV9; d_gene: TRBD1; CDR3nt: TGTGCCAGCAGCGTAGGGACAGGGGAGAACACTGAAGCTTTCTTT; CDR3aa: CASSVGTGENTEAFF
abundance: few; j_gene: TRBJ2-6; v_gene: TRBV14; d_gene: -; CDR3nt: TGTGCCAGCAGCCAAGATCAGACTTCCCGCGTCCTGACTTTC; CDR3aa: CASSQDQTSRVLTF
abundance: -; j_gene: TRBJ1-1; v_gene: TRBV28; d_gene: TRBD1; CDR3nt: TGTGCCAGCAGCCCGACAGGGATGAACACTGAAGCTTTCTTT; CDR3aa: CASSPTGMNTEAFF
abundance: once; j_gene: TRBJ2-7; v_gene: TRBV6-4; d_gene: -; CDR3nt: TGTGCCAGCAGTGACTGGGCTAGCGACTCCTACGAGCAGTACTTC; CDR3aa: CASSDWASDSYEQYF
abundance: -; j_gene: TRBJ2-7; v_gene: TRBV2; d_gene: TRBD2; CDR3nt: TGTGCCAGCAGTACGGGACTAGCGGGAACCGAGCAGTACTTC; CDR3aa: CASSTGLAGTEQYF
abundance: -; j_gene: TRBJ1-4; v_gene: TRBV4-1; d_gene: TRBD1; CDR3nt: TGCGCCAGCAGCCAAGCCCCACCGGGACAGGTTAATGAAAAACTGTTTTTT; CDR3aa: CASSQAPPGQVNEKLFF
abundance: few; j_gene: TRBJ1-1; v_gene: TRBV28; d_gene: -; CDR3nt: TGTGCCAGCAGTTTCCAGAACACTGAAGCTTTCTTT; CDR3aa: CASSFQNTEAFF
abundance: -; j_gene: TRBJ1-5; v_gene: TRBV7-2; d_gene: TRBD1; CDR3nt: TGTGCCAGCAGCCCTGGGACAGGGCGTCAGCCCCAGCATTTT; CDR3aa: CASSPGTGRQPQHF
abundance: -; j_gene: TRBJ1-2; v_gene: TRBV11-2; d_gene: TRBD1; CDR3nt: TGTGCCAGCAGCGGACAGGGGTCTGATGGCTACACCTTC; CDR3aa: CASSGQGSDGYTF
abundance: -; j_gene: TRBJ1-5; v_gene: TRBV19; d_gene: -; CDR3nt: TGTGCCAGTAGTGATGTAGGGAGAAATCAGCCCCAGCATTTT; CDR3aa: CASSDVGRNQPQHF
abundance: -; j_gene: TRBJ2-3; v_gene: TRBV5-1; d_gene: -; CDR3nt: TGCGCCAGCAGCTTAAAGTGGGGAGTCGGGGATACGCAGTATTTT; CDR3aa: CASSLKWGVGDTQYF
abundance: -; j_gene: TRBJ2-1; v_gene: TRBV5-1; d_gene: TRBD2; CDR3nt: TGCGCCAGCAGCTTATCGCCACTAGCGGGAGGATACAATGAGCAGTTCTTC; CDR3aa: CASSLSPLAGGYNEQFF
abundance: -; j_gene: TRBJ2-7; v_gene: TRBV5-1; d_gene: TRBD2; CDR3nt: TGCGCCAGTACCCGGGGGACTACACCGTACTCCTACGAGCAGTACTTC; CDR3aa: CASTRGTTPYSYEQYF
abundance: -; j_gene: TRBJ2-3; v_gene: TRBV9; d_gene: -; CDR3nt: TGTGCCAGCAGCGTCCCCAGTGGGGGGGATACGCAGTATTTT; CDR3aa: CASSVPSGGDTQYF
abundance: -; j_gene: TRBJ2-5; v_gene: TRBV7-7; d_gene: -; CDR3nt: TGTGCTAGCAGCGCCCCAGGGGGGGAGACCCAGTACTTC; CDR3aa: CASSAPGGETQYF
abundance: few; j_gene: TRBJ2-1; v_gene: TRBV7-3; d_gene: TRBD2; CDR3nt: TGTGCCAGCAGCCCACCGGGACTAGCGGGAGCCAATGAGCAGTTCTTC; CDR3aa: CASSPPGLAGANEQFF
abundance: -; j_gene: TRBJ2-5; v_gene: TRBV5-8; d_gene: -; CDR3nt: TGTGCCAGCAGCTTGGCGGTTATGGCCCAGTACTTC; CDR3aa: CASSLAVMAQYF
abundance: -; j_gene: TRBJ2-2; v_gene: TRBV6-5; d_gene: -; CDR3nt: TGTGCCAGCAGTTACTCGACAGACCAGGGCGGGGAGCTGTTTTTT; CDR3aa: CASSYSTDQGGELFF
abundance: -; j_gene: TRBJ1-2; v_gene: TRBV28; d_gene: -; CDR3nt: TGTGCCAGCAGTGCCGCAGGGCAAAACTATGGCTACACCTTC; CDR3aa: CASSAAGQNYGYTF
abundance: many; j_gene: TRBJ1-2; v_gene: TRBV27; d_gene: TRBD1; CDR3nt: TGTGCCAGCAGTTCCGGGACAGGGTCCGAGTATGGCTACACCTTC; CDR3aa: CASSSGTGSEYGYTF
abundance: -; j_gene: TRBJ1-2; v_gene: TRBV6-5; d_gene: -; CDR3nt: TGTGCCAGCAGTCCAGGACAAAGAGGTGGCTACACCTTC; CDR3aa: CASSPGQRGGYTF
abundance: -; j_gene: TRBJ2-3; v_gene: TRBV5-1; d_gene: -; CDR3nt: TGCGCCAGCAGCCCCTCGCCAGGCACAGATACGCAGTATTTT; CDR3aa: CASSPSPGTDTQYF
abundance: -; j_gene: TRBJ2-1; v_gene: TRBV6-6; d_gene: -; CDR3nt: TGTGCCAGCAGTTATCGAAGCGGGTGGGGCAATGAGCAGTTCTTC; CDR3aa: CASSYRSGWGNEQFF
abundance: -; j_gene: TRBJ2-7; v_gene: TRBV7-9; d_gene: -; CDR3nt: TGTGCCAGCAGCTCCCCGACAGAGAGAAGGATCTCCTACGAGCAGTACTTC; CDR3aa: CASSSPTERRISYEQYF
abundance: -; j_gene: TRBJ1-1; v_gene: TRBV7-9; d_gene: TRBD1; CDR3nt: TGTGCCAGCAGCCAGAGGGGGCAGGGGGTTTCGGCTTTCTTT; CDR3aa: CASSQRGQGVSAFF
abundance: -; j_gene: TRBJ1-5; v_gene: TRBV6-5; d_gene: -; CDR3nt: TGTGCCAGCAGGGGAGGCTACAATCAGCCCCAGCATTTT; CDR3aa: CASRGGYNQPQHF
abundance: -; j_gene: TRBJ2-1; v_gene: TRBV10-3; d_gene: TRBD2; CDR3nt: TGTGCCATCAGTTTTCGGGAGGGCCTGGCAAATGAGCAGTTCTTC; CDR3aa: CAISFREGLANEQFF
abundance: -; j_gene: TRBJ2-2; v_gene: TRBV28; d_gene: TRBD1; CDR3nt: TGTGCCAGCAGCCGAGGGACAGGGGGCGCGACCGGGGAGCTGTTTTTT; CDR3aa: CASSRGTGGATGELFF
abundance: -; j_gene: TRBJ2-3; v_gene: TRBV28; d_gene: -; CDR3nt: TGTGCCAGCAGTACCTTTTCGGGGGGCACAGATACGCAGTATTTT; CDR3aa: CASSTFSGGTDTQYF
abundance: -; j_gene: TRBJ2-7; v_gene: TRBV27; d_gene: TRBD2; CDR3nt: TGTGCCAGCAGTGGACTAGCCGACGTTCGAGACGAGCAGTACTTC; CDR3aa: CASSGLADVRDEQYF
abundance: few; j_gene: TRBJ1-1; v_gene: TRBV2; d_gene: -; CDR3nt: TGTGCCAGCAGTGAATCCCGTACAGGAAAGAACACTGAAGCTTTCTTT; CDR3aa: CASSESRTGKNTEAFF
abundance: many; j_gene: TRBJ2-7; v_gene: TRBV5-6; d_gene: -; CDR3nt: TGTGCCAGCAGCCAAGGACATTACTACGAGCAGTACTTC; CDR3aa: CASSQGHYYEQYF
abundance: -; j_gene: TRBJ1-1; v_gene: TRBV30; d_gene: TRBD1; CDR3nt: TGTGCCTGGAGTGTATCAGGGGGCACTGAAGCTTTCTTT; CDR3aa: CAWSVSGGTEAFF
abundance: -; j_gene: TRBJ1-2; v_gene: TRBV29-1; d_gene: -; CDR3nt: TGCAGCGTTGAAGAGGGGCGCCTAGGGGGATACACCTTC; CDR3aa: CSVEEGRLGGYTF
abundance: -; j_gene: TRBJ2-1; v_gene: TRBV28; d_gene: TRBD1; CDR3nt: TGTGCCAGCAGTTTAATTACAGGGGGGAGGAATGAGCAGTTCTTC; CDR3aa: CASSLITGGRNEQFF
abundance: -; j_gene: TRBJ2-7; v_gene: TRBV9; d_gene: TRBD1; CDR3nt: TGTGCCAGCAGCGTAGCTACAGGGGGGAACGGGTACTCCTACGAGCAGTACTTC; CDR3aa: CASSVATGGNGYSYEQYF
abundance: -; j_gene: TRBJ2-7; v_gene: TRBV19; d_gene: -; CDR3nt: TGTGCCAGTAGGCCCGGACAGACTTACGAGCAGTACTTC; CDR3aa: CASRPGQTYEQYF
abundance: -; j_gene: TRBJ1-2; v_gene: TRBV18; d_gene: TRBD1; CDR3nt: TGTGCCAGCTCACCTGTCGCCACACCGGGACAGCTGTTAGAGTATGGCTACACCTTC; CDR3aa: CASSPVATPGQLLEYGYTF
abundance: once; j_gene: TRBJ2-1; v_gene: TRBV28; d_gene: TRBD2; CDR3nt: TGTGCCAGCAGTTCCCTCTCTAGCGGGAGCCCCGATGAGCAGTTCTTC; CDR3aa: CASSSLSSGSPDEQFF
abundance: -; j_gene: TRBJ1-1; v_gene: TRBV18; d_gene: -; CDR3nt: TGTGCCAGCTCACCCGTTCCAGGGAACACTGAAGCTTTCTTT; CDR3aa: CASSPVPGNTEAFF
abundance: -; j_gene: TRBJ2-3; v_gene: TRBV7-6; d_gene: TRBD2; CDR3nt: TGTGCCAGCAGCAACCGACCCCCTGCGGGAGGCTCAGATACGCAGTATTTT; CDR3aa: CASSNRPPAGGSDTQYF
abundance: -; j_gene: TRBJ2-7; v_gene: TRBV28; d_gene: -; CDR3nt: TGTGCCAGCAGTCTCGGGGTGGGCAGCCGCTACGAGCAGTACTTC; CDR3aa: CASSLGVGSRYEQYF
abundance: few; j_gene: TRBJ1-3; v_gene: TRBV6-1; d_gene: -; CDR3nt: TGTGCCAGCAGTGAATTTCGGAACACCATATATTTT; CDR3aa: CASSEFRNTIYF
abundance: -; j_gene: TRBJ2-3; v_gene: TRBV5-1; d_gene: TRBD1; CDR3nt: TGCGCCAGCAGCGTAGGACCTCAGGGGGGCACAGATACGCAGTATTTT; CDR3aa: CASSVGPQGGTDTQYF
abundance: -; j_gene: TRBJ2-5; v_gene: TRBV4-3; d_gene: -; CDR3nt: TGCGCCAGCAGCCAATTACCGGGACATCTGAAGACCCAGTACTTC; CDR3aa: CASSQLPGHLKTQYF
abundance: -; j_gene: TRBJ2-7; v_gene: TRBV7-3; d_gene: TRBD2; CDR3nt: TGTGCCAGCAGCTCGGGAGCGGGAGACTCCTACGAGCAGTACTTC; CDR3aa: CASSSGAGDSYEQYF
abundance: few; j_gene: TRBJ2-1; v_gene: TRBV19; d_gene: -; CDR3nt: TGTGCCACCAGGGGAGGGCCGGTGTACAATGAGCAGTTCTTC; CDR3aa: CATRGGPVYNEQFF
abundance: once; j_gene: TRBJ2-5; v_gene: TRBV10-2; d_gene: TRBD2; CDR3nt: TGCGCCAGCAGTGATCCACCGGGACTAGTAAGAGAGACCCAGTACTTC; CDR3aa: CASSDPPGLVRETQYF
abundance: -; j_gene: TRBJ1-2; v_gene: TRBV28; d_gene: -; CDR3nt: TGTGCCGCCTGGGGAAGGGGCAACTATGGCTACACCTTC; CDR3aa: CAAWGRGNYGYTF
abundance: -; j_gene: TRBJ2-6; v_gene: TRBV16; d_gene: TRBD1; CDR3nt: TGTGCCAGCAGCCGAATCCCGGGACAGGTTATCTCTGGGGCCAACGTCCTGACTTTC; CDR3aa: CASSRIPGQVISGANVLTF